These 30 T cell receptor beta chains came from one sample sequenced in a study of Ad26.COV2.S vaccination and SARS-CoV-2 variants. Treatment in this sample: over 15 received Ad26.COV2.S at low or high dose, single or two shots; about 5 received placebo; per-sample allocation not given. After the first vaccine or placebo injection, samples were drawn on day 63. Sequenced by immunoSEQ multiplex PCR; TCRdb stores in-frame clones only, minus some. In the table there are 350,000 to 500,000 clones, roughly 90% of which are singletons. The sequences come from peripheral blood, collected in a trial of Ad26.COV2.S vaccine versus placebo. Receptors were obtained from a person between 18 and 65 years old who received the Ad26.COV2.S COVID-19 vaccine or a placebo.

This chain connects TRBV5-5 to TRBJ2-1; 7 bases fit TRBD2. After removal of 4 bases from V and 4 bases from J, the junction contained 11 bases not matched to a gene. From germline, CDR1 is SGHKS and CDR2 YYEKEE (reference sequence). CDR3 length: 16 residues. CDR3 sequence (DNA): TGTGCCAGCAGCATTTATAGCGGGTCAGGTTACAATGAGCAGTTCTTC. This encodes CASSIYSGSGYNEQFF.

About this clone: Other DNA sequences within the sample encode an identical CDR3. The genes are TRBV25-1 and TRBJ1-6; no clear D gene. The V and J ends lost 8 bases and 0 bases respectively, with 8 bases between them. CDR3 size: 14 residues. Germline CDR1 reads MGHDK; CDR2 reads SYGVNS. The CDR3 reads CASSQSSYNSPLHF. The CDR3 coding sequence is TGTGCCAGCTCACAGAGCTCCTATAATTCACCCCTCCACTTT. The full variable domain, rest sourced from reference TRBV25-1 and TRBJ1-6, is EADIYQTPRYLVIGTGKKITLECSQTMGHDKMYWYQQDPGMELHLIHYSYGVNSTEKGDLSSESTVSRIRTEHFPLTLESARPSHTSQYLCASSQSSYNSPLHFGNGTRLTVT.

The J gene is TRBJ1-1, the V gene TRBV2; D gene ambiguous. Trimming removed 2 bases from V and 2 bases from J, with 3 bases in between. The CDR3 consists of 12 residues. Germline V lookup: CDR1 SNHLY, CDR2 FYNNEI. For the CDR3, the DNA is TGTGCCAGCAGTGAAAGTAACACTGAAGCTTTCTTT. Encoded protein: CASSESNTEAFF.

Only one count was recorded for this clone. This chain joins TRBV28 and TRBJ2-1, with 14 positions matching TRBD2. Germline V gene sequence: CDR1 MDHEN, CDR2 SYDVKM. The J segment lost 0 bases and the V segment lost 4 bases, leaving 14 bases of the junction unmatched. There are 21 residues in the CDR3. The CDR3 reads CASSSGLAGGSIRGSYNEQFF. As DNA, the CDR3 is TGTGCCAGCAGTTCAGGACTAGCGGGGGGCTCCATAAGGGGCTCCTACAATGAGCAGTTCTTC.

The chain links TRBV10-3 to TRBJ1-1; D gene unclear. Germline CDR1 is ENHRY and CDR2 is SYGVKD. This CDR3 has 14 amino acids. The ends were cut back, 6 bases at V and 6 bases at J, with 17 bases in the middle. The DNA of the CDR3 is TGTGCCATCAGAACAAATTCAGGTTTCGCTGAAGCTTTCTTT. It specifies CAIRTNSGFAEAFF.

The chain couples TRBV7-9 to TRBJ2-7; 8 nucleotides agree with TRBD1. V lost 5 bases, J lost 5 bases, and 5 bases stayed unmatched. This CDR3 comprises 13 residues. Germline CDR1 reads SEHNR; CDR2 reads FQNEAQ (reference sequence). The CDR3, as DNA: TGTGCCAGCAGCCCAACGACAGGGGACGAGCAGTACTTC. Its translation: CASSPTTGDEQYF. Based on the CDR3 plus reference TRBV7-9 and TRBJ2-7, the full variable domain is DTGVSQNPRHKITKRGQNVTFRCDPISEHNRLYWYRQTLGQGPEFLTYFQNEAQLEKSRLLSDRFSAERPKGSFSTLEIQRTEQGDSAMYLCASSPTTGDEQYFGPGTRLTVT.

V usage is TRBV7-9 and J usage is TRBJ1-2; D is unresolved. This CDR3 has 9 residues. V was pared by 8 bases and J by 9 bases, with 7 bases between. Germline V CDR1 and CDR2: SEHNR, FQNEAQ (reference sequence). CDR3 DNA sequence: TGTGCCAGCGGCAACAGCTACACCTTC. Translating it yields CASGNSYTF.

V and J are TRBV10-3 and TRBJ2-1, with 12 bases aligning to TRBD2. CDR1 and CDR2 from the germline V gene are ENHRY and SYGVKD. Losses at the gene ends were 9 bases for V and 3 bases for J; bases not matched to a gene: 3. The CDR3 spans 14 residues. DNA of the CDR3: TGTGCCATTACTAGCGGGGGGCACTACAATGAGCAGTTCTTC. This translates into CAITSGGHYNEQFF.

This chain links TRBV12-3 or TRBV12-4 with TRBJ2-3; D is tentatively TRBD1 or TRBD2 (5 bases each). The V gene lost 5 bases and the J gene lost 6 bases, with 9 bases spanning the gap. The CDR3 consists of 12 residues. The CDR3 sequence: CASSREGDTQYF. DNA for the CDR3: TGTGCCAGCAGTAGAGAGGGGGATACGCAGTATTTT.

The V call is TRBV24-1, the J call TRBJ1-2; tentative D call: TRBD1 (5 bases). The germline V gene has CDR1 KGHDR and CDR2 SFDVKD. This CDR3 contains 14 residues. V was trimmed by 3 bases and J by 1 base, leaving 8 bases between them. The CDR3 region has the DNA TGTGCCACCAGTGATAGGACATATAACTATGGCTACACCTTC. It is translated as CATSDRTYNYGYTF.

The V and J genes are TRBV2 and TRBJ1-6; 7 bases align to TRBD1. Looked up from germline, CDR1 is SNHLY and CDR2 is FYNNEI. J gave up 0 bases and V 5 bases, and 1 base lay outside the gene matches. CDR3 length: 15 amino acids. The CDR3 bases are TGTGCCAGCAGTCAGGGGGTCTCCTATAATTCACCCCTCCACTTT. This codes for CASSQGVSYNSPLHF.

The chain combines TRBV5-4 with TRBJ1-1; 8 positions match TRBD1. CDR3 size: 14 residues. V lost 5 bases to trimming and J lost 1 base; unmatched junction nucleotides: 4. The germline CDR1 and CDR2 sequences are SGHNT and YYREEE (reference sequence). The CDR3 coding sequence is TGTGCCAGCAGTCAGGGACAGGCGAACACTGAAGCTTTCTTT. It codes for CASSQGQANTEAFF. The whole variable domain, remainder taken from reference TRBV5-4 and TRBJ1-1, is ETGVTQSPTHLIKTRGQQVTLRCSSQSGHNTVSWYQQALGQGPQFIFQYYREEENGRGNFPPRFSGLQFPNYSSELNVNALELDDSALYLCASSQGQANTEAFFGQGTRLTVV.

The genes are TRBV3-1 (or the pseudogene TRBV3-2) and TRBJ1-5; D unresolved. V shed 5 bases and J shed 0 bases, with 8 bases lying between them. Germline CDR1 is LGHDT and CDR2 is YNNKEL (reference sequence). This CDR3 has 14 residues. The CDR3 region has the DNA TGTGCCAGCAGCTCGGACCCTAGCAATCAGCCCCAGCATTTT. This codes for CASSSDPSNQPQHF.

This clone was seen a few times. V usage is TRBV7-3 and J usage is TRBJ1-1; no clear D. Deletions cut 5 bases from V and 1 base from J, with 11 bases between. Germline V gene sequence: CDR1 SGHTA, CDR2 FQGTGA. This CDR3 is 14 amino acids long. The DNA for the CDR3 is TGTGCCAGCAGCCCGGGGAGCCAGAACACTGAAGCTTTCTTT. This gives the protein CASSPGSQNTEAFF.

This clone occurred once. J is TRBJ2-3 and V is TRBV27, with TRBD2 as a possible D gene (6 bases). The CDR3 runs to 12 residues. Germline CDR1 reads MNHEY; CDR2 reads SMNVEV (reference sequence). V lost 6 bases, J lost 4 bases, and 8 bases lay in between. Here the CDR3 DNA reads TGTGCCAGCAGGACTAGAGCAGATACGCAGTATTTT. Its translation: CASRTRADTQYF.

The CDR3 region has the DNA TGTGCCAGCAGCACCGGGACTAGCGGATTTAGGACCCAGTACTTC. It encodes CASSTGTSGFRTQYF. The chain is built from TRBV7-9 and TRBJ2-5; TRBD2 matches 11 bases. The CDR3 consists of 15 residues. V gave up 5 bases and J gave up 7 bases; unmatched junction bases: 9. Germline-derived CDR1 and CDR2 are SEHNR and FQNEAQ (reference sequence).

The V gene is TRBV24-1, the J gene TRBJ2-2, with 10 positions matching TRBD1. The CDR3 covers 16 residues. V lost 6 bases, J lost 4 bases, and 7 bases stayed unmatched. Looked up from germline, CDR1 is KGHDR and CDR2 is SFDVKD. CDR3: CATSFDRGHTTGELFF. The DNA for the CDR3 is TGTGCCACCAGTTTTGACAGGGGGCATACCACCGGGGAGCTGTTTTTT.

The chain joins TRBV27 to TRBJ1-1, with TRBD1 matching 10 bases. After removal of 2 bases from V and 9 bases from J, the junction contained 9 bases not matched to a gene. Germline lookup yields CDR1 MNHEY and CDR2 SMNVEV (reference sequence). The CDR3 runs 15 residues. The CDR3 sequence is CASSLGTGENRQAFF. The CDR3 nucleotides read TGTGCCAGCAGTTTAGGGACAGGGGAGAATAGGCAAGCTTTCTTT.

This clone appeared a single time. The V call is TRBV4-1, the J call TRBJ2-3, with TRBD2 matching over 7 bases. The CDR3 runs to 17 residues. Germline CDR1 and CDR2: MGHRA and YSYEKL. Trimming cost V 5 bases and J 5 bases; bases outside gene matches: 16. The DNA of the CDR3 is TGCGCCAGCAGCAAAGCTACCGGGACTAACCAGGGAGATACGCAGTATTTT. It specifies CASSKATGTNQGDTQYF.

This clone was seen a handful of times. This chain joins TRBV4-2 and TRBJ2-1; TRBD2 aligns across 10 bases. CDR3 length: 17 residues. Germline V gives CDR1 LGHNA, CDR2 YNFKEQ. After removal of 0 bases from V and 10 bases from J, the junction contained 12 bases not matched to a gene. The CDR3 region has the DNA TGTGCCAGCAGCCAAGAACGGGCAGCGGGGGGGCGAGGAGAGCAGTTCTTC. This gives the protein CASSQERAAGGRGEQFF.

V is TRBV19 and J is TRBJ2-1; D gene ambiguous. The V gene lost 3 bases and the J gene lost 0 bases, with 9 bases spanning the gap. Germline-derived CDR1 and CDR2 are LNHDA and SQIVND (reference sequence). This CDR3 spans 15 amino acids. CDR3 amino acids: CASSISQSSYNEQFF. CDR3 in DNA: TGTGCCAGTAGTATTTCACAGAGCTCCTACAATGAGCAGTTCTTC.

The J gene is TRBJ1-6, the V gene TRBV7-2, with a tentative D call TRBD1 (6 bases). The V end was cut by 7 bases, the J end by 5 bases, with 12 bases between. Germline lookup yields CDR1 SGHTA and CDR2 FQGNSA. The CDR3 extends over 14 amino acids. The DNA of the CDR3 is TGTGCCAGCACTATGGGACACGATAATTCACCCCTCCACTTT. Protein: CASTMGHDNSPLHF.

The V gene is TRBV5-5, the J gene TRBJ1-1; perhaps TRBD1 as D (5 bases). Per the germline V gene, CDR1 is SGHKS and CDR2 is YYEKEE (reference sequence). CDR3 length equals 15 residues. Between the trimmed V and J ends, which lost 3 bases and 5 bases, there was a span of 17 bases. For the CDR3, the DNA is TGTGCCAGCAGCTACCGACTGGGGACTAGGACTGAAGCTTTCTTT. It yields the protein CASSYRLGTRTEAFF.

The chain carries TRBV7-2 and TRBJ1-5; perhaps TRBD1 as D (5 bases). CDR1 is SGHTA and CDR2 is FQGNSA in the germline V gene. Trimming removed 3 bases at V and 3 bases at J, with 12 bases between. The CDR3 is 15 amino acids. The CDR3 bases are TGTGCCAGCAGCTTGTATGGAGGGACCAATCAGCCCCAGCATTTT. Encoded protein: CASSLYGGTNQPQHF.

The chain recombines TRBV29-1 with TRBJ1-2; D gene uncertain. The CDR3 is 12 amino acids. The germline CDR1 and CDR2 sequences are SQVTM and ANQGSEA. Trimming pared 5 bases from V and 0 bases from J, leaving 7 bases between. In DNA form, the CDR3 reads TGCAGCGTTACCGGGCCTAACTATGGCTACACCTTC. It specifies CSVTGPNYGYTF.

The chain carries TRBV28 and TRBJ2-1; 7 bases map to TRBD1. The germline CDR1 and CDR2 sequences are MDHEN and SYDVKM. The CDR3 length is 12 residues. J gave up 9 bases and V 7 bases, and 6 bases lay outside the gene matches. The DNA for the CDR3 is TGTGCCAGCACCGGGCAGGGGGTTGAGCAGTTCTTC. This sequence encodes CASTGQGVEQFF. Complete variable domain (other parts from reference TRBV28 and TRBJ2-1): DVKVTQSSRYLVKRTGEKVFLECVQDMDHENMFWYRQDPGLGLRLIYFSYDVKMKEKGDIPEGYSVSREKKERFSLILESASTNQTSMYLCASTGQGVEQFFGPGTRLTVL.

This CDR3 is CASSGRGAYEQYF. The CDR3 DNA sequence: TGTGCCAGCAGCGGCAGGGGGGCCTACGAGCAGTACTTC. The rearrangement uses TRBV13 and TRBJ2-7; tentative D call: TRBD1 (7 bases). The CDR3 contains 13 residues. V shed 5 bases and J shed 2 bases, with 10 bases lying between them. In germline, CDR1 is PRHDT, CDR2 FYEKMQ (reference sequence). The full variable domain, completed using reference TRBV13 and TRBJ2-7, is AAGVIQSPRHLIKEKRETATLKCYPIPRHDTVYWYQQGPGQDPQFLISFYEKMQSDKGSIPDRFSAQQFSDYHSELNMSSLELGDSALYFCASSGRGAYEQYFGPGTRLTVT.

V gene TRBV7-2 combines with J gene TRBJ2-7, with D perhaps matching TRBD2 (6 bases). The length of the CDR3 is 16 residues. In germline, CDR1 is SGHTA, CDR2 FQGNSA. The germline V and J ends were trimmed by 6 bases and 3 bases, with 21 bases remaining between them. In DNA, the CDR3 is TGTGCCAGCAGTTCTCATACCGGGACTGGACTCTACGAGCAGTACTTC. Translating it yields CASSSHTGTGLYEQYF.

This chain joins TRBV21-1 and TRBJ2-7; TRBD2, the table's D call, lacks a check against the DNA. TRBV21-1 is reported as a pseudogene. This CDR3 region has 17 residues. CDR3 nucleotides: TGTGCCAGCAGCAATAGGATGCCGAGCGGGGGAGCATACGAGCAGTACTTC. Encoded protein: CASSNRMPSGGAYEQYF.

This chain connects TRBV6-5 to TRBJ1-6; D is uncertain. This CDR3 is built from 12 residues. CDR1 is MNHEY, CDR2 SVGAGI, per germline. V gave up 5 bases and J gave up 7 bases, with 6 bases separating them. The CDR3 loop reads CASSLGNSPLHF. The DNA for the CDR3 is TGTGCCAGCAGTCTAGGCAATTCACCCCTCCACTTT.